This T cell receptor beta chain was profiled in a study of shared T cell receptors in the human thymus. With 0 bases removed from V and 2 bases from J, the gap between germline ends came to 14 bases. The CDR3 spans 16 residues. Germline V gene data show CDR1 as SEHNR and CDR2 as FQNEAQ (reference sequence). Repertoires were generated with immunoSEQ multiplex PCR, while TCRdb's copy carries only in-frame clones and drops some. Of about 660,000 clones listed, over 75% are singletons. Separately, the same data were catalogued under a study of human thymus T cells. That work contributes: Samples came from healthy Finnish infants during open corrective cardiac surgery. Thymus was obtained from resections taken during corrective heart surgery. Related reports documented highly overlapping thymic repertoires among unrelated individuals.

Sequenced: thymocytes. V is TRBV7-9 and J is TRBJ2-7; D perhaps matches TRBD2 (5 bases). The origin of this receptor is a boy younger than two with a congenital heart defect. CDR3 in DNA: TGTGCCAGCAGCTTAGCGTTTGGGAGCCAGCCCTACGAGCAGTACTTC. This encodes CASSLAFGSQPYEQYF.